This T cell receptor beta chain was sequenced during a study of cytomegalovirus exposure and HLA in healthy donors (dated by TCRdb to 2016 to 2017). General notes on the study: The 666 repertoires of the first cohort and the roughly 120 validation repertoires were produced on the same platform, according to a later analysis. The study was designed to test whether signatures of past pathogen exposure could be identified by cataloging public T cell receptors. The study combined high-throughput TCR immunosequencing, statistical association of individual TCRs with disease status, and machine learning to predict cytomegalovirus infection status. Besides the first cohort of more than 650 subjects, a separate validation cohort made up of 120 different subjects was used. Study-level results and caveats: It was suggested by the authors that the approach could potentially be generalized to other disease states and immunological phenotypes. All 120 or so repertoires were used to score co-occurrence in the validation cohort in a later analysis, because that analysis had no HLA typing for the cohort. A few of the identified cytomegalovirus-associated TCR beta chains were confirmed in vitro to be specific for cytomegalovirus antigens. While some public TCRs were present in many individuals, most TCR sequences turned up only very rarely across donors. Of the cluster scores, roughly 95% were above 0 in a later analysis, which found that TCRs clustered in the first cohort also tended to co-occur in the 130 or so validation repertoires. Cytomegalovirus status was reported to be diagnosed by the classifier with high specificity and sensitivity in both the original and validation cohorts. The study gave a list of about 150 TCR beta chains associated with cytomegalovirus.

Between the V and J ends, shortened by 1 base and 4 bases respectively, the junction contains 14 bases. Inclusive of the bounding cysteine and phenylalanine, the CDR3 is 16 residues long. Only the CDR3 portion is preserved as DNA: 48 bases, with reading frame beginning at the first base. Via the germline V gene, CDR1 is MNHEY and CDR2 SVGAGI. Donors formed part of the validation cohort, which comprised 95 to 150 subjects and was distinct from the first cohort of several hundred subjects. The library came from the immunoSEQ multiplex PCR assay. In the original analysis: A statistical classification framework was built for diagnosing cytomegalovirus status from the catalog of TCR beta chain sequences. TCRdb re-hosts the immuneACCESS table, in-frame sequences only. Its copies lack some clones; in the studies checked, an unresolved V gene accounts for under half of them, and the cause for the rest is not known. V and J calls and clone size are copied from that table; D and trimming were computed from the DNA. Counted in this sample were a few hundred thousand clones; just over 85% of them appeared once. The biggest ten clones account for roughly 0.99% of the sample.

For this clone: The antigen this receptor binds is unknown. Base qualities are not at hand, and no much larger clone is one base apart.

Sequences were obtained from PBMCs. The receptor comes from a woman aged 18-30 years in good health and CMV-seronegative. The sequence joins TRBV6-5 to TRBJ2-1; the D region possibly corresponds to TRBD2 (6 bases align). The base sequence is TGTGCCAGCAGTTACTTCGGGACCGCGGGGTACAATGAGCAGTTCTTC. Translated, this is CASSYFGTAGYNEQFF.